The clone carrying this T cell receptor beta chain was recorded a few times. CDR3 length equals 19 residues. Germline CDR1 and CDR2: MNHEY and SMNVEV (reference sequence). V shed 6 bases, J shed 0 bases, and the junction held 17 bases outside the gene matches. The data were taken from a study of identical twins. TCRdb called the 5' RACE reads again in MiXCR, with one record for every CDR3 protein. The sample contains about 660,000 distinct CDR3 sequences, 8.6% of which appear only once. The same data also went into a second study, on yellow fever vaccine responses in identical twins.

Sequenced input: PBMCs. The V and J genes are TRBV27 and TRBJ1-5; 7 bases are a match to TRBD1. The origin of this receptor is a young woman in good health. The CDR3 here is CASSPIETGENFSNQPQHF. Written as DNA, the CDR3 is TGTGCCAGCAGCCCAATTGAAACAGGGGAGAATTTTAGCAATCAGCCCCAGCATTTT.